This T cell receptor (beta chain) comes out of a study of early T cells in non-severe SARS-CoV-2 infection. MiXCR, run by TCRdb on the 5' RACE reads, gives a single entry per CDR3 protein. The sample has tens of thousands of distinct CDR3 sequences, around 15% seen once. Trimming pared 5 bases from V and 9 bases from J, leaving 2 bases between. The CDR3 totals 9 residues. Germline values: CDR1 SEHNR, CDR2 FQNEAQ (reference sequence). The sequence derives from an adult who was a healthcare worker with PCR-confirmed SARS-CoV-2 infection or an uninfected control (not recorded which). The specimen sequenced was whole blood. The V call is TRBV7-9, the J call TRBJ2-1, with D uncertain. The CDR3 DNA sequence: TGTGCCAGCAGCCCTGAGCAGTTCTTC. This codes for CASSPEQFF. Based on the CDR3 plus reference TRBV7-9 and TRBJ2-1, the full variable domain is DTGVSQNPRHKITKRGQNVTFRCDPISEHNRLYWYRQTLGQGPEFLTYFQNEAQLEKSRLLSDRFSAERPKGSFSTLEIQRTEQGDSAMYLCASSPEQFFGPGTRLTVL.